A selection of T cell receptor beta chains follows, all from one sample in a study of T-cell reconstitution after alpha-beta-depleted transplantation in children. TCRdb analysed the PCR reads with MiXCR anew, one entry per CDR3 protein. The data contain 200,000 to 250,000 distinct CDR3 sequences, under 13% of them singletons. The specimen was PBMCs, collected before TCRalphabeta/CD19-depleted stem cell transplant. The receptors originated from a child in the first two years of life with acute myeloid leukemia, due to receive a stem cell transplant. Each CDR3 is given with its conserved first and last residue. A D gene is named only where the DNA matches it firmly. The listing skips clone size in some rows; elsewhere it reads once, few, many or a size class.

d_call j_call v_call clone_size cdr3_nt cdr3_aa
- TRBJ2-3 TRBV20-1 many TGCAGTGCTAGGGGCTCTTTAGGAGATACGCAGTATTTT CSARGSLGDTQYF
- TRBJ2-3 TRBV12-3/TRBV12-4 many TGTGCCAGCAGTTTAAAGAATACGCAGTATTTT CASSLKNTQYF
- TRBJ2-4 TRBV4-2 - TGTGCCAGGAGCCCTGTGTCTAGGGGCTTAGCCAAAAACATTCAGTACTTC CARSPVSRGLAKNIQYF
- TRBJ1-3 TRBV29-1 - TGCAGCGTTGGACGGTCCTCTGGAAACACCATATATTTT CSVGRSSGNTIYF
TRBD2 TRBJ2-3 TRBV7-8 many TGTGCCAGCAGCTTAGCGTGGGGACTAGCGAGCACAGATACGCAGTATTTT CASSLAWGLASTDTQYF
- TRBJ2-7 TRBV28 many TGTGCCAGCAGTTACCCCGGGACGGACTACGAGCAGTACTTC CASSYPGTDYEQYF
TRBD2 TRBJ2-1 TRBV19 few TGTGCCAGTAGCACTATAGCGGGAAGCTCCTACAATGAGCAGTTCTTC CASSTIAGSSYNEQFF
TRBD1 TRBJ1-2 TRBV7-2 many TGTGCCAGCTTGAGGACAGGGGGCGGCTACACCTTC CASLRTGGGYTF
TRBD1 TRBJ2-1 TRBV28 many TGTGCCAGCAGTTTACGGACAGGCAAGAGGGGTGCGTTCTTC CASSLRTGKRGAFF
- TRBJ2-1 TRBV2 - TGTGCCAGCAGTGAATTTTTGATATACAATGAGCAGTTCTTC CASSEFLIYNEQFF
- TRBJ1-1 TRBV7-9 many TGTGCCAGCAGCCTCGGACCGAGCGCTGAAGCTTTCTTT CASSLGPSAEAFF
- TRBJ1-2 TRBV11-2 - TGTGCCAGCAGCCCCGGGGACGGGGGCGGGTATGGCTACACCTTC CASSPGDGGGYGYTF
- TRBJ2-7 TRBV6-6 many TGTGCCAGCAGACGTCGGGGCTCCTACGAGCAGTACTTC CASRRRGSYEQYF
- TRBJ1-2 TRBV18 many TGTGCCAGCTCTCCCGACCGCAGGGGTGGCTACACCTTC CASSPDRRGGYTF
TRBD2 TRBJ2-1 TRBV6-1 once TGTGCCGCGGGGGGGGGGTCGAACAATGAGCAGTTCTTC CAAGGGSNNEQFF
- TRBJ1-2 TRBV28 many TGTGGGTCAGGCCGATTGGACTACTATGGCTACACCTTC CGSGRLDYYGYTF
TRBD2 TRBJ2-1 TRBV20-1 - TGCAGTGCTGCCAACCCTAGCGGGAGGGCCGGGATTAATGAGCAGTTCTTC CSAANPSGRAGINEQFF
TRBD2 TRBJ2-1 TRBV7-9 many TGTGCCAGCAGCTTAACGGGAGGGGCCAATGAGCAGTTCTTC CASSLTGGANEQFF
TRBD1 TRBJ2-7 TRBV28 many TGTGCCAGCACCGCAGGACAGGGGGCTTACGAGCAGTACTTC CASTAGQGAYEQYF
TRBD1 TRBJ1-4 TRBV27 many TGTGCCAGCAGTTTCGGGACAGCCCCAACTAATGAAAAACTGTTTTTT CASSFGTAPTNEKLFF
- TRBJ2-1 TRBV18 many TGTGCCAGCTCACCACGTCCCGGGGGTGATCTCAATGAGCAGTTCTTC CASSPRPGGDLNEQFF
- TRBJ1-2 TRBV2 - TGTGCCTTCAGTTTATCAAGGGATCGCCATGGCTACACCTTC CAFSLSRDRHGYTF
- TRBJ2-6 TRBV6-5 many TGTGCCAGCAGTTATAAGGGGGAGCGAGGGGCCAACGTCCTGACTTTC CASSYKGERGANVLTF
- TRBJ1-1 TRBV10-3 many TGTGCCATCAGTGAGTCCGGATACACTGAAGCTTTCTTT CAISESGYTEAFF
- TRBJ2-5 TRBV11-2 many TGTGCCAGCAGACCACAGGGAGCCCCAATCTTTCAAGAGACCCAGTACTTC CASRPQGAPIFQETQYF
- TRBJ1-2 TRBV5-4 many TGTGCCAGCAGTCTGACAGGTGGGGGGGATGGCTACACCTTC CASSLTGGGDGYTF
- TRBJ2-7 TRBV4-1 many TGCGCCAGCAGCCAGGGCCTGTGGGGGGAGCAGTACTTC CASSQGLWGEQYF
TRBD1 TRBJ1-2 TRBV12-3/TRBV12-4 many TGTGCCAGCAGTTTAAACAGGGGAACTGGCTACACCTTC CASSLNRGTGYTF
- TRBJ1-1 TRBV19 - TGTGCCAGTAGTATAGTTGGGCAGGGAGGAACTGAAGCTTTCTTT CASSIVGQGGTEAFF
- TRBJ2-5 TRBV7-9 - TGTGCCAGCAGCCCCCAGTTTTGGCGGACGCGAGAGACCCAGCACTTC CASSPQFWRTRETQHF
TRBD2 TRBJ2-7 TRBV7-6 many TGTGCCAGCAGCTTACAGCGGACTACAGGTAGCGGGCTCTACGAGCAGTACTTC CASSLQRTTGSGLYEQYF
- TRBJ1-1 TRBV5-6 - TGTGCCAGCAGTGGACCGCGACGGAACACTGAAGCTTTCTTT CASSGPRRNTEAFF
- TRBJ1-6 TRBV5-1 many TGCGCCAGCAGCCCCGGACACGATAATTCACCCCTCCACTTT CASSPGHDNSPLHF
TRBD1 TRBJ1-4 TRBV24-1 many TGTGCCACCGGGACAGGGGGACAAAATGAAAAACTGTTTTTT CATGTGGQNEKLFF
TRBD1 TRBJ1-1 TRBV27 many TGTGCCAGCAGTTCGCGGACAGGGTGGGCGAACACTGAAGCTTTCTTT CASSSRTGWANTEAFF